The 18 T cell receptor beta chains below were found in one sample sequenced in a study of blood T cells in healthy people across ages. Through a sample-barcoded 5' primer and a J-beta primer mix, a second PCR was run for roughly 7 to 11 cycles. TCRdb re-derived calls from the 5' RACE reads in MiXCR, one entry per CDR3 protein. Among around 850,000 distinct CDR3 sequences listed, 35% to 40% were seen once. The sample taken for sequencing was blood. The receptors originated from a man aged 18 to 30 in good health.

The table lists this clonotype with a few counts. The chain couples TRBV7-2 to TRBJ2-3; unclear D gene. The germline V gene encodes CDR1 SGHTA and CDR2 FQGNSA. The ends were cut back, 4 bases at V and 0 bases at J, with 17 bases in the middle. The CDR3 totals 17 residues. The CDR3 loop reads CASSSSGPEISTDTQYF. DNA of the CDR3: TGTGCCAGCAGCTCTAGTGGGCCGGAAATAAGCACAGATACGCAGTATTTT. The full variable domain, rest sourced from reference TRBV7-2 and TRBJ2-3, is GAGVSQSPSNKVTEKGKDVELRCDPISGHTALYWYRQSLGQGLEFLIYFQGNSAPDKSGLPSDRFSAERTGGSVSTLTIQRTQQEDSAVYLCASSSSGPEISTDTQYFGPGTRLTVL.

The V gene is TRBV7-8, the J gene TRBJ1-1; 9 positions agree with TRBD1. The ends lost 6 bases at V and 6 bases at J; junction bases unmatched: 11. This CDR3 comprises 15 residues. Germline CDR1 and CDR2: SGHVS and FQNEAQ. The chain's CDR3 is CASRVRDRVSAEAFF. CDR3 coding DNA: TGTGCCAGCAGGGTCCGGGACAGGGTTTCAGCTGAAGCTTTCTTT.

This clonotype was counted at least ten times. The rearrangement links TRBV14 to TRBJ2-1; 7 bases map to TRBD1. The trim removed 1 base at V and 7 bases at J, leaving 7 bases unmatched. The germline gives CDR1 SGHDN, CDR2 FVKESK. There are 15 residues in the CDR3. CDR3 DNA sequence: TGTGCCAGCAGCCAAGTTCCGGACAGGAGAAATGAGCAGTTCTTC. Translating it yields CASSQVPDRRNEQFF.

The chain has TRBV7-8 and TRBJ1-3; D is unclear. V dropped 1 base and J dropped 4 bases, with 14 bases sitting between them. Germline-derived CDR1 and CDR2 are SGHVS and FQNEAQ. The CDR3 sequence is 16 residues long. CDR3 sequence reads: CASSLDGYAPGNTIYF. DNA of the CDR3: TGTGCCAGCAGCTTAGACGGCTACGCTCCCGGAAACACCATATATTTT. The full variable domain, with the rest looked up from reference TRBV7-8 and TRBJ1-3, is GAGVSQSPRYKVAKRGQDVALRCDPISGHVSLFWYQQALGQGPEFLTYFQNEAQLDKSGLPSDRFFAERPEGSVSTLKIQRTQQEDSAVYLCASSLDGYAPGNTIYFGEGSWLTVV.

There are a few counts of this clonotype. The CDR3 loop reads CASSQDLEVSGANVLTF. CDR3 nucleotide sequence: TGCGCCAGCAGCCAAGATCTCGAGGTCTCTGGGGCCAACGTCCTGACTTTC. The chain uses TRBV4-3 and TRBJ2-6; D is unclear. Germline V lookup: CDR1 LGHNA, CDR2 YSLEER. The V end was cut by 0 bases, the J end by 0 bases, with 9 bases between. This CDR3 is 17 amino acids long.

This clonotype was observed many times. The rearrangement joins TRBV20-1 to TRBJ2-5; tentatively, D is TRBD1 (6 bases). Germline loops: CDR1 DFQATT, CDR2 SNEGSKA (reference sequence). The CDR3 loop spans 14 amino acids. The V end was cut by 0 bases, the J end by 0 bases, with 8 bases between. This CDR3 reads CSARDDRYQETQYF. In nucleotides, the CDR3 is TGCAGTGCTAGAGACGACAGGTACCAAGAGACCCAGTACTTC.

This clonotype was seen only a few times. The rearrangement uses TRBV20-1 and TRBJ2-7, with TRBD1 matching over 7 bases. Per germline, CDR1 DFQATT and CDR2 SNEGSKA (reference sequence). This CDR3 region has 13 residues. Trimming removed 6 bases from V and 3 bases from J; junction bases left unmatched: 8. CDR3 in amino acids: CSAGGQGDYEQYF. The CDR3 DNA sequence: TGCAGTGCCGGCGGGCAGGGGGACTACGAGCAGTACTTC.

The V call is TRBV4-2, the J call TRBJ2-7; D is possibly TRBD1 (6 bases). The germline CDR1 and CDR2 sequences are LGHNA and YNFKEQ. V lost 0 bases to trimming and J lost 6 bases, with 18 bases between them. The CDR3 extends over 16 amino acids. In nucleotides, the CDR3 is TGTGCCAGCAGCCAAGAAGCACAGGGCGTGGTATTCGAGCAGTACTTC. It codes for CASSQEAQGVVFEQYF.

V is TRBV9 and J is TRBJ2-1; 8 nucleotides line up with TRBD2. Gene TRBJ2-7 matches the end of the DNA better, so the J call may be wrong. The CDR3 has 17 residues. CDR1 and CDR2 from the germline V gene are SGDLS and YYNGEE. The CDR3, as DNA: TGTGCCAGCAGCGTAGGAGGAATTAGCGGGGTGTACAATGAGCAGTACTTC. This codes for CASSVGGISGVYNEQYF.

The chain joins TRBV5-1 to TRBJ2-5, with 7 bases aligning to TRBD1. The CDR3 consists of 15 residues. CDR1 is SGHRS, CDR2 YFSETQ, per germline. The J segment lost 2 bases and the V segment lost 2 bases, leaving 6 bases of the junction unmatched. In nucleotides, the CDR3 is TGCGCCAGCAGCTTCCAGGGGGAACCGCAAGAGACCCAGTACTTC. It codes for CASSFQGEPQETQYF.

This clonotype has more than one count but fewer than ten. CDR3 nucleotides: TGCAGTGCTAGACGACAGGGGATGTCCTACGAGCAGTACTTC. Translating gives CSARRQGMSYEQYF. The rearrangement links TRBV20-1 to TRBJ2-7; TRBD1 agrees at 8 bases. Germline V gives CDR1 DFQATT, CDR2 SNEGSKA (reference sequence). V lost 2 bases and J lost 1; bases outside the gene matches: 4. CDR3 length: 14 residues.

The rearrangement joins TRBV20-1 to TRBJ2-5; maybe TRBD1 (6 bases). The V end was cut by 5 bases, the J end by 5 bases, with 15 bases between. The CDR3 totals 13 residues. Per germline, CDR1 DFQATT and CDR2 SNEGSKA (reference sequence). CDR3 residues: CSAPIPGVETQYF. In nucleotides, the CDR3 is TGCAGTGCTCCAATCCCAGGGGTGGAGACCCAGTACTTC.

This clonotype was seen only a few times. The J gene is TRBJ1-5, the V gene TRBV5-1; D remains unclear. Trimming shortened V by 4 bases and J by 4 bases, and 9 bases separated the two germline ends. Germline CDR1 is SGHRS and CDR2 is YFSETQ. CDR3 length: 13 residues. The CDR3 reads CASSPAGNQPQHF. The CDR3 region has the DNA TGCGCCAGCAGCCCGGCTGGAAATCAGCCCCAGCATTTT.

This clonotype has just a few counts. The rearrangement uses TRBV7-2 and TRBJ1-4; 10 positions match TRBD1. Germline loops: CDR1 SGHTA, CDR2 FQGNSA. This CDR3 region has 15 residues. V gave up 5 bases and J gave up 8 bases; unmatched junction bases: 8. The CDR3 protein is CASSSRDRGMEKLFF. CDR3 nucleotides: TGTGCCAGCAGCAGCCGGGACAGGGGCATGGAAAAACTGTTTTTT.

This rearrangement joins TRBV6-6 to TRBJ2-1; D tentatively fits TRBD1 or TRBD2 (5 bases each). The CDR3 totals 14 residues. Germline-derived CDR1 and CDR2 are MNHNY and SVGAGI (reference sequence). With 6 bases removed from V and 13 bases from J, the gap between germline ends came to 22 bases. The CDR3 reads CASSTPSIGETQFF. The CDR3 bases are TGTGCCAGCAGCACTCCCTCAATAGGGGAGACCCAGTTCTTC.

This clonotype has just a few counts. The chain links TRBV20-1 to TRBJ1-5, with D possibly being TRBD1 (6 bases). The V and J ends lost 0 bases and 4 bases respectively, with 13 bases between them. This CDR3 is built from 15 residues. CDR1 is DFQATT, CDR2 SNEGSKA, per germline (reference sequence). In DNA, the CDR3 is TGCAGTGCTAGAGATAGTGGCAGGGGAAATCAGCCCCAGCATTTT. The encoded protein is CSARDSGRGNQPQHF.

The gene calls are TRBV12-3 or TRBV12-4 and TRBJ2-7; a possible D gene is TRBD1 (6 bases). Trimming removed 5 bases at V and 6 bases at J, with 20 bases between. The length of the CDR3 is 15 residues. As DNA, the CDR3 is TGTGCCAGCAGTCCTAGGGGGACCCCCCAAAGCGAGCAGTACTTC. Its protein product is CASSPRGTPQSEQYF.

This chain connects TRBV7-2 to TRBJ2-5, with D possibly TRBD1 on 5 matching bases. The J call may not be correct, given that the DNA end is closer to TRBJ2-7. CDR3 length: 12 residues. Germline CDR1 is SGHTA and CDR2 is FQGNSA. The CDR3 region has the DNA TGTGCCAGCAGCCTACAGGACCACGAGCAGTACTTC. Translated, it gives CASSLQDHEQYF.